Listed below are T cell receptor beta chains from one sample, sequenced in a study of T cell responses to AZD1222 COVID-19 vaccine. Using immunoSEQ multiplex PCR, the repertoire was profiled, and TCRdb retains in-frame clones only, with some absent. This sample has fewer than 150,000 clones; nearly 90% occur once, and the top ten carry roughly 4.1%. Sequences were derived from peripheral blood, sampled on day 0 of AZD1222 vaccination. Receptors originate from an adult in good health. CDR3s include the opening cysteine and the closing phenylalanine or tryptophan. D genes are given only for firm matches. Not every row has a clone size; where given, it reads once, few, many or a size class.

v_call	cdr3_length	clone_size	d_call	j_call	cdr3_nt	cdr3_aa
TRBV28	14	-	TRBD1	TRBJ1-2	TGTGCCAGCAGTTTAGTAGGGGGCGCGGGTGGCTACACCTTC	CASSLVGGAGGYTF
TRBV7-9	14	-	-	TRBJ1-3	TGTGCCAGCAGCTCATATTCTTCTGGAAACACCATATATTTT	CASSSYSSGNTIYF
TRBV28	14	-	-	TRBJ1-2	TGTGCCAGCAGTTTAACGGGGACTAACTATGGCTACACCTTC	CASSLTGTNYGYTF
TRBV27	17	-	TRBD2	TRBJ2-3	TGTGCCAGCAGTCCACACCGGACTAGCGGGAGGTCAGATACGCAGTATTTT	CASSPHRTSGRSDTQYF
TRBV7-6	14	once	-	TRBJ1-2	TGTGCCAGCAGCTTATCTGACTTGGGGTCGGGCTACACCTTC	CASSLSDLGSGYTF
TRBV27	15	-	-	TRBJ2-3	TGTGCCAGCAGTTTGGTTGGTAGAAGCACAGATACGCAGTATTTT	CASSLVGRSTDTQYF
TRBV29-1	12	-	TRBD1	TRBJ1-2	TGCAGCGTCCGGGACAGGGCTCGTGGCTACACCTTC	CSVRDRARGYTF
TRBV15	13	-	-	TRBJ2-4	TGTGCCACCAGCCGAACCCCGTCGGGGGTTTCGTACTTC	CATSRTPSGVSYF
TRBV6-5	13	-	-	TRBJ1-5	TGTGCCAGCAGTTACTCCCAAGATCAGCCCCAGCATTTT	CASSYSQDQPQHF
TRBV24-1	14	-	-	TRBJ2-2	TGTGCCACCAGTGGCACAGGGGGGGCCGGGGAGCTGTTTTTT	CATSGTGGAGELFF
TRBV11-2	16	-	-	TRBJ1-1	TGTGCCAGCAGCTTAGTCAGGCCCTCCCACAATACTGAAGCTTTCTTT	CASSLVRPSHNTEAFF
TRBV12-5	13	-	TRBD1	TRBJ1-1	TGTGCTACCGGGACAGTAATGAACACTGAAGCTTTCTTT	CATGTVMNTEAFF
TRBV7-9	16	-	-	TRBJ1-1	TGTGCCAGCAGCCCACCCGACTACCTGGGGCCCACTGAAGCTTTCTTT	CASSPPDYLGPTEAFF
TRBV9	16	-	-	TRBJ2-1	TGTGCCAGCAGCGTAGATAAGACAAGGGCCTACAATGAGCAGTTCTTC	CASSVDKTRAYNEQFF
TRBV6-5	14	-	-	TRBJ1-3	TGTGCCAGCAACCCTAGGGGCTCTGGAAACACCATATATTTT	CASNPRGSGNTIYF